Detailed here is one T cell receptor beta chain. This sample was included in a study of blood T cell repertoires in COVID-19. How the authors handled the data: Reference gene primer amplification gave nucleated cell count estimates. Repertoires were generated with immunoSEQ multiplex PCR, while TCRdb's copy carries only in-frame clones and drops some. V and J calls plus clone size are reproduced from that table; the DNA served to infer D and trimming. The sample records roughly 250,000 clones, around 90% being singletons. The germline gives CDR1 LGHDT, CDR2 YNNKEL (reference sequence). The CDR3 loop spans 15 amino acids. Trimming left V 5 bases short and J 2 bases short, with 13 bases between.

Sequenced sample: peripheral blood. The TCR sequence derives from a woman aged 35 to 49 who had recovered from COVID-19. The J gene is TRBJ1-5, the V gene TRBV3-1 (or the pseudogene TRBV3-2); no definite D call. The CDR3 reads CASSASGGRNQPQHF. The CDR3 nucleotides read TGTGCCAGCAGCGCCTCGGGCGGGCGCAATCAGCCCCAGCATTTT.